The 17 T cell receptor beta chains presented below share a single source sample, sequenced in a study of technical replicates of blood from a handful of donors. Repertoires were generated with immunoSEQ multiplex PCR, while TCRdb's copy carries only in-frame clones and drops some. The table shows tens of thousands of clones, with approximately 96% occurring only once. The sequencing sample was made of T cells isolated from PBMCs. These receptors were taken from a human donor in good health.

The V and J genes are TRBV6-5 and TRBJ2-1, with a tentative D call TRBD1 (6 bases). V was shortened by 7 bases and J by 3 bases, with 16 bases between the two germline ends. Germline CDR1 and CDR2: MNHEY and SVGAGI. CDR3 length: 15 residues. The CDR3 DNA reads TGTGCCAGCACCAAGAAACCGGGACACTACAATGAGCAGTTCTTC. It yields the protein CASTKKPGHYNEQFF.

V gene TRBV6-1 combines with J gene TRBJ1-1, with TRBD1 as a possible D gene (6 bases). The germline V gene has CDR1 MNHNS and CDR2 SASEGT. V lost 4 bases, J lost 10 bases, and 19 bases lay in between. The CDR3 has 14 residues. DNA for the CDR3: TGTGCCAGCAGTGTGTGGGACACGGACAATGGAGCTTTCTTT. Translating it yields CASSVWDTDNGAFF.

The V and J genes are TRBV19 and TRBJ2-1; D not resolved. Between the trimmed V and J ends, which lost 3 bases and 10 bases, there was a span of 10 bases. Germline CDR1 and CDR2: LNHDA and SQIVND (reference sequence). The CDR3 extends over 12 amino acids. As DNA, the CDR3 is TGTGCCAGTAGTATCAGGCAATCCGAGCAGTTCTTC. It translates to CASSIRQSEQFF.

The chain employs TRBV5-1 and TRBJ2-5, with D perhaps TRBD2 (5 bases). Germline loops: CDR1 SGHRS, CDR2 YFSETQ. The CDR3 is 13 amino acids. Trimming shortened V by 0 bases and J by 3 bases, and 6 bases separated the two germline ends. Here the CDR3 DNA reads TGCGCCAGCAGCTTGGTACTAGAAGAGACCCAGTACTTC. This encodes CASSLVLEETQYF.

This clone appeared once. This chain joins TRBV27 and TRBJ1-1; maybe TRBD1 (5 bases). CDR3 length: 13 residues. Germline lookup yields CDR1 MNHEY and CDR2 SMNVEV (reference sequence). Trimming removed 2 bases from V and 3 bases from J, with 7 bases in between. The CDR3 sequence is CASSLGGDTEAFF. CDR3 coding DNA: TGTGCCAGCAGTTTAGGAGGGGACACTGAAGCTTTCTTT.

The chain has TRBV7-8 and TRBJ2-7; D unclear. Trimming shortened V by 5 bases and J by 3 bases, and 29 bases separated the two germline ends. Germline V CDR1 and CDR2: SGHVS, FQNEAQ. The CDR3 sequence is 19 residues long. For the CDR3, the DNA is TGTGCCAGCAGCCCCAAAGTCTTTAACTTAGTCCGAACGAGCTACGAGCAGTACTTC. Translated: CASSPKVFNLVRTSYEQYF.

The chain recombines TRBV29-1 with TRBJ2-7; 9 bases fit TRBD2. CDR1 and CDR2 (germline): SQVTM, ANQGSEA. J was trimmed by 4 bases and V by 4 bases; bases with no gene match: 5. This CDR3 contains 13 residues. DNA of the CDR3: TGCAGCGTTGCAGGCGGGAGGGGATACGAGCAGTACTTC. The encoded protein is CSVAGGRGYEQYF.

The chain uses TRBV7-9 and TRBJ2-3; D perhaps matches TRBD1 (5 bases). Germline CDR1 is SEHNR and CDR2 is FQNEAQ (reference sequence). Trimming cost V 5 bases and J 2 bases, with 20 bases left between them. CDR3 length: 17 amino acids. As DNA, the CDR3 is TGTGCCAGCAGCCCCTCCTTGGTCAGGGCCCCCACAGATACGCAGTATTTT. Its protein product is CASSPSLVRAPTDTQYF. The whole variable domain, remainder taken from reference TRBV7-9 and TRBJ2-3, is DTGVSQNPRHKITKRGQNVTFRCDPISEHNRLYWYRQTLGQGPEFLTYFQNEAQLEKSRLLSDRFSAERPKGSFSTLEIQRTEQGDSAMYLCASSPSLVRAPTDTQYFGPGTRLTVL.

The chain combines TRBV7-3 with TRBJ2-2; TRBD2 agrees at 11 bases. The germline V gene has CDR1 SGHTA and CDR2 FQGTGA. With 5 bases clipped from V and 7 bases from J, the junction kept 6 bases outside the gene matches. CDR3 size: 15 residues. The DNA of the CDR3 is TGTGCCAGCAGCCCGACTAGCGGGATTGTCGGGGAGCTGTTTTTT. Translating it yields CASSPTSGIVGELFF.

The CDR3 DNA reads as TGTGCCAGCAGCCCCCCCGGGACAGCGACAACCGGGGAGCTGTTTTTT. Translating it yields CASSPPGTATTGELFF. The V and J genes are TRBV5-4 and TRBJ2-2, with 7 positions matching TRBD1. J gave up 5 bases and V 4 bases, and 11 bases lay outside the gene matches. Germline CDR1 reads SGHNT; CDR2 reads YYREEE (reference sequence). The CDR3 spans 16 residues.

This clone was picked up one time. The chain couples TRBV29-1 to TRBJ1-2, with TRBD1 matching 7 bases. Germline V gene data show CDR1 as SQVTM and CDR2 as ANQGSEA. The CDR3 has 13 amino acids. Trimming took 7 bases from V and 2 from J; bases not matched to a gene: 7. CDR3 region: CSALPGQNYGYTF. The CDR3 nucleotides read TGCAGCGCCCTGCCGGGACAGAACTATGGCTACACCTTC.

The chain combines TRBV5-6 with TRBJ1-1, with a tentative D call TRBD1 (6 bases). The length of the CDR3 is 14 residues. Trimming shortened V by 6 bases and J by 2 bases, and 14 bases separated the two germline ends. Germline V CDR1 and CDR2: SGHDT, YYEEEE. This CDR3 reads CASIPATGNTEAFF. CDR3 nucleotides: TGTGCCAGCATCCCCGCGACAGGAAACACTGAAGCTTTCTTT. Variable domain in full (rest from reference TRBV5-6 and TRBJ1-1): DAGVTQSPTHLIKTRGQQVTLRCSPKSGHDTVSWYQQALGQGPQFIFQYYEEEERQRGNFPDRFSGHQFPNYSSELNVNALLLGDSALYLCASIPATGNTEAFFGQGTRLTVV.

The chain combines TRBV20-1 with TRBJ1-1; D is uncertain. Between the trimmed V and J ends, which lost 7 bases and 3 bases, there was a span of 9 bases. The length of the CDR3 is 11 residues. CDR1 and CDR2 from the germline V gene are DFQATT and SNEGSKA (reference sequence). The CDR3 coding sequence is TGCAGTGTATCGCGCTACACTGAAGCTTTCTTT. Translating it yields CSVSRYTEAFF.

The CDR3 here is CASEAQPGQVHEQYF. The DNA for the CDR3 is TGTGCCAGCGAGGCCCAACCGGGACAGGTCCACGAGCAGTACTTC. The chain couples TRBV6-1 to TRBJ2-7; TRBD1 matches 8 bases. The junction had 14 bases not matched to a gene; V was cut back by 8 bases and J by 5 bases. Per the germline V gene, CDR1 is MNHNS and CDR2 is SASEGT. The CDR3 is made up of 15 amino acids.

The V call is TRBV28, the J call TRBJ2-7; TRBD2 agrees at 7 bases. This CDR3 is 14 amino acids long. V dropped 6 bases and J dropped 6; count of bases not matched to a gene: 11. In germline, CDR1 is MDHEN, CDR2 SYDVKM. CDR3 nucleotide sequence: TGTGCCAGCAGCCCAGGGAGGGAATTGTGCGAGCAGTACTTC. It is translated as CASSPGRELCEQYF.

This chain connects TRBV19 to TRBJ1-2; 9 nucleotides align to TRBD1. Germline V gene sequence: CDR1 LNHDA, CDR2 SQIVND (reference sequence). V was pared by 11 bases and J by 1 base, with 11 bases of the junction left unmatched. The CDR3 spans 15 residues. CDR3 protein: CAGRGQGSYNYGYTF. The CDR3 DNA reads TGTGCCGGTCGAGGACAGGGGTCCTATAACTATGGCTACACCTTC.

The chain joins TRBV7-9 to TRBJ2-7; 8 positions match TRBD1. The CDR3 has 12 residues. The germline gives CDR1 SEHNR, CDR2 FQNEAQ (reference sequence). J was trimmed by 3 bases and V by 7 bases; bases with no gene match: 2. Written as DNA, the CDR3 is TGTGCCAGCATGGGACAGGACTACGAGCAGTACTTC. This translates into CASMGQDYEQYF.